A selection of T cell receptor beta chains follows, all from one sample in a study of blood T cell repertoires in COVID-19. Repertoires were generated with immunoSEQ multiplex PCR, while TCRdb's copy carries only in-frame clones and drops some. The top ten hold roughly 14% of the sample, which has about 50,000 clones, more than 70% seen once. Input material: peripheral blood. Source of these receptors: a human donor in a cohort sampled during active COVID-19. CDR3s include the opening cysteine and the closing phenylalanine or tryptophan. The order of the fields is D gene, J gene, clone size, V gene, CDR3 protein, CDR3 DNA. The D gene is left open where the match is weak. Rows give clone size only sometimes, using once, few, many, or a class for an expanded clone.

D: TRBD1; J: TRBJ2-3; size: -; V: TRBV15; CDR3: CAATSGRGLTDTQYF; DNA: TGTGCCGCGACTTCGGGCAGGGGGCTCACAGATACGCAGTATTTT
D: TRBD2; J: TRBJ2-7; size: -; V: TRBV9; CDR3: CASSVEASGGYEQYF; DNA: TGTGCCAGCAGCGTAGAGGCTAGCGGGGGGTACGAGCAGTACTTC
D: -; J: TRBJ2-7; size: -; V: TRBV21-1; CDR3: CASSHRTGGVGYEQYF; DNA: TGTGCCAGCAGCCACCGGACAGGGGGCGTAGGGTACGAGCAGTACTTC
D: -; J: TRBJ1-2; size: -; V: TRBV10-3; CDR3: CAISAGLSAYTF; DNA: TGTGCCATCAGCGCCGGGTTATCTGCCTACACCTTC
D: TRBD2; J: TRBJ2-3; size: -; V: TRBV6-4; CDR3: CASSDGTSGSVDTQYF; DNA: TGTGCCAGCAGTGACGGGACTAGCGGGAGTGTAGATACGCAGTATTTT
D: -; J: TRBJ1-1; size: few; V: TRBV5-5; CDR3: CASSLTLNTEAFF; DNA: TGTGCCAGCAGCTTAACACTGAACACTGAAGCTTTCTTT
D: -; J: TRBJ2-7; size: -; V: TRBV12-3/TRBV12-4; CDR3: CASSVGRGYEQYF; DNA: TGTGCCAGCAGCGTGGGGCGGGGCTACGAGCAGTACTTC
D: -; J: TRBJ2-7; size: -; V: TRBV29-1; CDR3: CSVEGRGGEQYF; DNA: TGCAGCGTTGAGGGTAGGGGTGGGGAGCAGTACTTC
D: -; J: TRBJ1-2; size: once; V: TRBV5-6; CDR3: CASSLDRAHYGYTF; DNA: TGTGCCAGCAGCTTGGACAGGGCTCACTATGGCTACACCTTC
D: TRBD1; J: TRBJ1-1; size: once; V: TRBV10-1; CDR3: CASGERTGRGSEAFF; DNA: TGCGCCAGCGGGGAACGGACAGGGAGGGGATCTGAAGCTTTCTTT
D: TRBD1; J: TRBJ2-1; size: -; V: TRBV2; CDR3: CASSEDRTGYNEQFF; DNA: TGTGCCAGCAGTGAAGACCGGACAGGGTACAATGAGCAGTTCTTC
D: -; J: TRBJ1-1; size: -; V: TRBV6-4; CDR3: CASSDSGQLNTEAFF; DNA: TGTGCCAGCAGTGACTCCGGACAGCTGAACACTGAAGCTTTCTTT
D: -; J: TRBJ1-1; size: -; V: TRBV28; CDR3: CASSLLRMNTEAFF; DNA: TGTGCCAGCAGTTTACTCAGGATGAACACTGAAGCTTTCTTT
D: TRBD1; J: TRBJ1-5; size: few; V: TRBV28; CDR3: CASSGDREDDQPQHF; DNA: TGTGCCAGCAGCGGGGACAGGGAAGATGATCAGCCCCAGCATTTT
D: TRBD2; J: TRBJ2-2; size: -; V: TRBV5-1; CDR3: CASSLASGSNTGELFF; DNA: TGCGCCAGCAGCTTGGCTAGCGGGTCGAACACCGGGGAGCTGTTTTTT
D: TRBD2; J: TRBJ2-3; size: -; V: TRBV25-1; CDR3: CASSQTAGTSSPQYF; DNA: TGTGCCAGCAGTCAAACCGCCGGGACTAGTAGTCCGCAGTATTTT
D: -; J: TRBJ2-7; size: -; V: TRBV3-1/TRBV3-2; CDR3: CASSQDGGVGEQYF; DNA: TGTGCCAGCAGCCAAGATGGCGGGGTCGGCGAGCAGTACTTC
D: -; J: TRBJ1-2; size: -; V: TRBV19; CDR3: CASSIQLHSGSLVGYGYTF; DNA: TGTGCCAGTAGTATACAACTTCATAGCGGCTCTCTCGTTGGGTATGGCTACACCTTC
D: TRBD1; J: TRBJ2-1; size: once; V: TRBV5-1; CDR3: CASSLSLDRGGYNEQFF; DNA: TGCGCCAGCAGCTTGAGTCTCGACAGGGGAGGCTACAATGAGCAGTTCTTC
D: -; J: TRBJ2-3; size: -; V: TRBV9; CDR3: CASSVVPEGATDTQYF; DNA: TGTGCCAGCAGCGTAGTCCCGGAGGGGGCCACAGATACGCAGTATTTT
D: -; J: TRBJ2-7; size: -; V: TRBV15; CDR3: CATSRDRPLSYEQYF; DNA: TGTGCCACCAGCAGAGATCGTCCTCTCTCCTACGAGCAGTACTTC
D: -; J: TRBJ2-3; size: -; V: TRBV7-2; CDR3: CASSLGLDVAPDTQYF; DNA: TGTGCCAGCAGCTTAGGGTTAGACGTAGCGCCAGATACGCAGTATTTT
D: -; J: TRBJ2-7; size: few; V: TRBV21-1; CDR3: CASSRTGSYEQYF; DNA: TGTGCCAGCAGCAGGACAGGGTCCTACGAGCAGTACTTC
D: TRBD2; J: TRBJ2-1; size: once; V: TRBV3-1/TRBV3-2; CDR3: CASSPTSGSVGGNYNEQFF; DNA: TGTGCCAGCAGTCCGACTAGCGGGAGTGTTGGGGGCAACTACAATGAGCAGTTCTTC
D: -; J: TRBJ2-1; size: -; V: TRBV6-2/TRBV6-3; CDR3: CASSRPAGLRTASDKREQFF; DNA: TGTGCCAGCAGTCGTCCCGCGGGATTAAGGACCGCAAGCGATAAGCGGGAGCAGTTCTTC
D: TRBD1; J: TRBJ2-3; size: -; V: TRBV2; CDR3: CASSDRWTGGRDTQYF; DNA: TGTGCCAGCAGCGACAGATGGACAGGGGGCAGAGATACGCAGTATTTT
D: -; J: TRBJ1-4; size: -; V: TRBV7-6; CDR3: CASSLDGDILNEKLFF; DNA: TGTGCCAGCAGCCTGGACGGGGACATCTTGAATGAAAAACTGTTTTTT
D: TRBD2; J: TRBJ2-1; size: -; V: TRBV10-2; CDR3: CASTLAGGYNEQFF; DNA: TGCGCCAGCACACTAGCGGGGGGGTACAATGAGCAGTTCTTC
D: -; J: TRBJ2-3; size: -; V: TRBV7-2; CDR3: CASSLGSGVSTDTQYF; DNA: TGTGCCAGCAGCTTAGGTTCGGGGGTGAGCACAGATACGCAGTATTTT
D: TRBD1; J: TRBJ1-2; size: -; V: TRBV7-2; CDR3: CASSPGGGNYGYTF; DNA: TGTGCCAGCAGCCCAGGGGGCGGGAACTATGGCTACACCTTC
D: TRBD2; J: TRBJ2-1; size: -; V: TRBV10-2; CDR3: CASSEKSGGYYNEQFF; DNA: TGCGCCAGCAGTGAGAAGAGCGGGGGGTACTACAATGAGCAGTTCTTC
D: -; J: TRBJ2-3; size: -; V: TRBV6-5; CDR3: CASKWSLNTDTQYF; DNA: TGTGCCAGCAAGTGGAGTCTGAACACAGATACGCAGTATTTT
D: -; J: TRBJ2-1; size: -; V: TRBV5-4; CDR3: CASSFSLVSGNEQFF; DNA: TGTGCCAGCAGCTTTTCCCTAGTGAGCGGGAATGAGCAGTTCTTC
D: TRBD1; J: TRBJ2-4; size: -; V: TRBV25-1; CDR3: CASSEYGTANIQYF; DNA: TGCGCCAGCAGTGAATACGGGACAGCAAACATTCAGTACTTC
D: TRBD1; J: TRBJ1-2; size: -; V: TRBV7-9; CDR3: CASSLGLPGQGDYGYTF; DNA: TGTGCCAGCAGCCTCGGATTGCCGGGACAGGGCGACTATGGCTACACCTTC
D: -; J: TRBJ2-7; size: few; V: TRBV6-5; CDR3: CASSYNRVSYEQYF; DNA: TGTGCCAGCAGTTACAACAGGGTCTCCTACGAGCAGTACTTC
D: -; J: TRBJ1-1; size: -; V: TRBV12-5; CDR3: CASGPEGTAEAFF; DNA: TGTGCTAGTGGCCCTGAGGGTACGGCTGAAGCTTTCTTT
D: -; J: TRBJ2-2; size: -; V: TRBV19; CDR3: CASSILRTGRAGELFF; DNA: TGTGCCAGTAGTATACTTCGGACAGGGAGGGCCGGGGAGCTGTTTTTT
D: TRBD1; J: TRBJ1-3; size: -; V: TRBV11-2; CDR3: CASSLDGQGDFSGNTIYF; DNA: TGTGCCAGCAGCTTAGATGGACAGGGAGATTTCTCTGGAAACACCATATATTTT
D: TRBD2; J: TRBJ2-1; size: -; V: TRBV6-5; CDR3: CASAGLATAEQFF; DNA: TGTGCCAGCGCGGGACTAGCCACGGCTGAGCAGTTCTTC
D: -; J: TRBJ1-3; size: -; V: TRBV12-5; CDR3: CASGPNFDTGNTIYF; DNA: TGTGCTAGTGGCCCTAACTTTGATACTGGAAACACCATATATTTT
D: TRBD1; J: TRBJ1-2; size: -; V: TRBV7-8; CDR3: CASSPRDRGRPYGYTF; DNA: TGTGCCAGCAGCCCCAGGGACAGGGGGCGCCCCTATGGCTACACCTTC
D: TRBD2; J: TRBJ2-5; size: -; V: TRBV18; CDR3: CASSPKGFAGYRTSGGPQETQYF; DNA: TGTGCCAGCTCACCCAAGGGGTTCGCCGGCTACCGGACTAGCGGAGGACCCCAAGAGACCCAGTACTTC
D: -; J: TRBJ1-1; size: -; V: TRBV29-1; CDR3: CSVEDWRGRGANTEAFF; DNA: TGCAGCGTTGAAGATTGGAGGGGCAGAGGGGCGAACACTGAAGCTTTCTTT
D: -; J: TRBJ2-7; size: once; V: TRBV10-3; CDR3: CAISESSSYEQYF; DNA: TGTGCCATCAGTGAGTCCAGTTCCTACGAGCAGTACTTC
D: TRBD2; J: TRBJ2-1; size: -; V: TRBV5-1; CDR3: CASSLPGLAGAMSSYNEQFF; DNA: TGCGCCAGCAGCTTACCGGGACTAGCGGGAGCCATGAGCTCCTACAATGAGCAGTTCTTC
D: TRBD1; J: TRBJ2-5; size: -; V: TRBV28; CDR3: CASSFTSRDRQETQYF; DNA: TGTGCCAGCAGTTTTACCTCCAGGGACAGACAAGAGACCCAGTACTTC
D: -; J: TRBJ2-5; size: -; V: TRBV29-1; CDR3: CSAGRETQYF; DNA: TGCAGCGCCGGTCGAGAGACCCAGTACTTC